Presented here are 26 T cell receptor beta chains from one specimen sequenced in a study of cytotoxic CD8 clonotypes in ibrutinib-treated CLL. Only in-frame clones appear in the TCRdb table, and some are missing; sequencing was by immunoSEQ multiplex PCR. The sample lists about 160,000 clones, about 84% occurring once. The input for sequencing was PBMCs, taken after 24 months of ibrutinib treatment. The receptors derive from a human donor with chronic lymphocytic leukemia.

CDR3 residues: CASSLDGEQYF. The CDR3 bases are TGTGCCAGCTCACTTGACGGCGAGCAGTACTTC. The J gene is TRBJ2-7, the V gene TRBV18; the D is unclear. The V and J ends lost 4 bases and 6 bases respectively, with 7 bases between them. CDR3 length: 11 residues. Germline V gene sequence: CDR1 KGHSH, CDR2 LQKENI. Complete variable domain (other parts from reference TRBV18 and TRBJ2-7): NAGVMQNPRHLVRRRGQEARLRCSPMKGHSHVYWYRQLPEEGLKFMVYLQKENIIDESGMPKERFSAEFPKEGPSILRIQQVVRGDSAAYFCASSLDGEQYFGPGTRLTVT.

The chain joins TRBV5-4 to TRBJ2-1, with D possibly called TRBD1 or TRBD2 (6 bases each). The germline V gene encodes CDR1 SGHNT and CDR2 YYREEE (reference sequence). The CDR3 covers 15 residues. V lost 4 bases and J lost 9, with 20 bases in between. The CDR3 nucleotides read TGTGCCAGCAGCCTCCAAGGGAACAGGGAGGCTGAGCAGTTCTTC. Protein sequence: CASSLQGNREAEQFF.

This chain links TRBV20-1 with TRBJ2-7, with D perhaps TRBD2 (6 bases). The CDR3 is 11 residues long. The ends were cut back, 5 bases at V and 8 bases at J, with 13 bases in the middle. Germline V gene lookup returns CDR1 DFQATT and CDR2 SNEGSKA (reference sequence). Here the CDR3 reads CSAALGGKQYF. Written as DNA, the CDR3 is TGCAGTGCTGCTTTGGGAGGAAAGCAGTACTTC.

Only a few counts were recorded for this clone. The CDR3 DNA follows: TGTGCCAGCAGCGCCCTCAGGGGGGTTAGTCAGCCCCAGCATTTT. Its protein is CASSALRGVSQPQHF. The genes are TRBV2 and TRBJ1-5, with 7 bases aligning to TRBD1. CDR1 SNHLY and CDR2 FYNNEI come from the germline V gene. CDR3 length: 15 residues. V dropped 6 bases and J dropped 6; count of bases not matched to a gene: 11.

V and J are TRBV2 and TRBJ1-6, with D possibly being TRBD1 (5 bases). V lost 4 bases, J lost 12 bases, and 16 bases lay in between. Per the germline V gene, CDR1 is SNHLY and CDR2 is FYNNEI. The CDR3 has 14 residues. CDR3 DNA: TGTGCCAGCAGTGGGGGACCGCGTAGTGAACCCCTCCACTTT. Encoded protein: CASSGGPRSEPLHF.

The gene calls are TRBV7-3 and TRBJ1-2; possibly TRBD1 for D (6 bases). Germline CDR1 is SGHTA and CDR2 is FQGTGA. Trimming took off 1 base at V and 3 bases at J, with 15 bases between the two ends. The CDR3 is 16 residues long. CDR3 sequence: CASSLRARGPDYGYTF. The CDR3, as DNA: TGTGCCAGCAGCTTAAGGGCCCGGGGGCCGGACTATGGCTACACCTTC.

The chain recombines TRBV11-2 with TRBJ2-7; 9 nucleotides align to TRBD1. The CDR3 totals 14 residues. Trimming removed 5 bases from V and 2 bases from J; junction bases left unmatched: 4. Germline V gene sequence: CDR1 SGHAT, CDR2 FQNNGV. The CDR3 protein is CASSTQGATYEQYF. In DNA, the CDR3 is TGTGCCAGCAGCACACAGGGGGCGACCTACGAGCAGTACTTC. The variable domain in full, with the rest retrieved from reference TRBV11-2 and TRBJ2-7, is EAGVAQSPRYKIIEKRQSVAFWCNPISGHATLYWYQQILGQGPKLLIQFQNNGVVDDSQLPKDRFSAERLKGVDSTLKIQPAKLEDSAVYLCASSTQGATYEQYFGPGTRLTVT.

The V gene is TRBV5-8, the J gene TRBJ1-5; unclear D gene. V was cut by 0 bases and J by 0 bases, with 13 bases left in between. The CDR3 has 17 amino acids. The germline V gene encodes CDR1 SGHTS and CDR2 YDEGEE. CDR3 protein: CASSLEKVRHSNQPQHF. In nucleotides, the CDR3 is TGTGCCAGCAGCTTGGAGAAGGTCAGACATAGCAATCAGCCCCAGCATTTT.

V usage is TRBV7-8 and J usage is TRBJ2-7; 7 bases are shared with TRBD1. Germline V CDR1 and CDR2: SGHVS, FQNEAQ. V dropped 1 base and J dropped 0; count of bases not matched to a gene: 6. The CDR3 totals 16 residues. CDR3 DNA sequence: TGTGCCAGCAGCTTAGGTTACGGGACAGACTCCTACGAGCAGTACTTC. Residues: CASSLGYGTDSYEQYF. Full variable domain (rest looked up from reference TRBV7-8 and TRBJ2-7): GAGVSQSPRYKVAKRGQDVALRCDPISGHVSLFWYQQALGQGPEFLTYFQNEAQLDKSGLPSDRFFAERPEGSVSTLKIQRTQQEDSAVYLCASSLGYGTDSYEQYFGPGTRLTVT.

The V and J genes are TRBV27 and TRBJ1-6; possibly TRBD1 for D (5 bases). The V end lost 4 bases, the J end lost 8 bases, and 12 bases lay between the germline ends. The germline V gene encodes CDR1 MNHEY and CDR2 SMNVEV (reference sequence). This CDR3 comprises 14 residues. DNA for the CDR3: TGTGCCAGCAGTTCACCCAGGGTGGATTCACCCCTCCACTTT. This encodes CASSSPRVDSPLHF.

The gene calls are TRBV4-2 and TRBJ2-1, with TRBD1 identical over 7 bases. Looked up from germline, CDR1 is LGHNA and CDR2 is YNFKEQ. The CDR3 length is 15 residues. Germline trimming cut 1 base from V and 4 bases from J; bases unmatched to any gene: 4. The CDR3, as DNA: TGTGCCAGCAGCCAAGGACAGGGTCCGTACAATGAGCAGTTCTTC. It yields the protein CASSQGQGPYNEQFF.

This chain joins TRBV30 and TRBJ1-6, with D maybe TRBD1 (5 bases). CDR3 length: 13 amino acids. Germline CDR1 GTSNPN, CDR2 SVGIG (reference sequence). With 2 bases removed from V and 7 bases from J, the gap between germline ends came to 9 bases. This CDR3 is CAWSQGGNSPLHF. For the CDR3, the DNA is TGTGCCTGGAGTCAGGGTGGGAATTCACCCCTCCACTTT. The variable domain in full, completed from reference TRBV30 and TRBJ1-6, reads SQTIHQWPATLVQPVGSPLSLECTVEGTSNPNLYWYRQAAGRGLQLLFYSVGIGQISSEVPQNLSASRPQDRQFILSSKKLLLSDSGFYLCAWSQGGNSPLHFGNGTRLTVT.

The J gene is TRBJ1-4, the V gene TRBV18; D possibly corresponds to TRBD1 (5 bases). CDR1 KGHSH and CDR2 LQKENI come from the germline V gene. V was cut by 5 bases and J by 3 bases, with 10 bases left in between. The CDR3 extends over 14 amino acids. The CDR3 DNA sequence: TGTGCCAGCTCATCCCAGGGCTCTAATGAAAAACTGTTTTTT. Translating gives CASSSQGSNEKLFF.

The chain has TRBV5-1 and TRBJ2-1; 12 positions agree with TRBD2. The V segment lost 7 bases and the J segment 10 bases; nucleotides outside the gene matches: 9. Germline values: CDR1 SGHRS, CDR2 YFSETQ. This CDR3 comprises 14 residues. The CDR3 is CASQRLAGAREQFF. The CDR3 DNA follows: TGCGCCAGCCAGAGACTAGCGGGAGCGAGGGAGCAGTTCTTC.

The sample holds a few counts of this clone. This chain links TRBV9 with TRBJ2-7; possible D gene TRBD1, 6 bases. The CDR3 has 14 amino acids. Per germline, CDR1 SGDLS and CDR2 YYNGEE. Trimming left V 4 bases short and J 1 base short, with 12 bases between. The CDR3: CASSPRQVSYEQYF. The CDR3 nucleotides are TGTGCCAGCAGCCCCCGACAGGTTTCCTACGAGCAGTACTTC.

This CDR3 is CASSQWASGEYEQYF. In DNA form, the CDR3 reads TGCGCCAGCAGCCAATGGGCTAGCGGGGAATACGAGCAGTACTTC. This rearrangement joins TRBV4-1 to TRBJ2-7; 9 nucleotides agree with TRBD2. Germline loops: CDR1 MGHRA, CDR2 YSYEKL. V lost 2 bases to trimming and J lost 4 bases; unmatched junction nucleotides: 6. The CDR3 spans 15 residues.

In this sample, this clone turned up a few times. The V gene is TRBV7-9, the J gene TRBJ2-7; the D gene is possibly TRBD1 (6 bases). Trimming cost V 5 bases and J 7 bases, with 18 bases left between them. The CDR3 runs 14 residues. Germline V lookup: CDR1 SEHNR, CDR2 FQNEAQ (reference sequence). CDR3 sequence reads: CASSTTQGVGEQYF. The DNA of the CDR3 is TGTGCCAGCAGCACCACACAGGGTGTTGGGGAGCAGTACTTC.

The chain has TRBV15 and TRBJ2-2; D possibly corresponds to TRBD2 (5 bases). Germline-derived CDR1 and CDR2 are LNHNV and YYDKDF (reference sequence). This CDR3 spans 14 amino acids. The ends were cut back, 4 bases at V and 2 bases at J, with 8 bases in the middle. Written as DNA, the CDR3 is TGTGCCACCAGCACTAGCAGAAACACCGGGGAGCTGTTTTTT. This translates into CATSTSRNTGELFF.

The rearrangement joins TRBV9 to TRBJ2-3; a possible D gene is TRBD2 (6 bases). Trimming cost V 4 bases and J 4 bases, with 13 bases left between them. The length of the CDR3 is 14 residues. Germline CDR1 and CDR2: SGDLS and YYNGEE. DNA for the CDR3: TGTGCCAGCAGCCTGATGAGGGACTCAGATACGCAGTATTTT. Residues: CASSLMRDSDTQYF.

This chain uses TRBV29-1 with TRBJ2-1; TRBD2 matches at 9 bases. CDR1 SQVTM and CDR2 ANQGSEA come from the germline V gene. J gave up 0 bases and V 5 bases, and 8 bases lay outside the gene matches. The CDR3 has 16 residues. The chain's CDR3 is CSVYEREASSYNEQFF. CDR3 sequence (DNA): TGCAGCGTTTATGAGCGGGAGGCAAGCTCCTACAATGAGCAGTTCTTC.

This clone was found a few times. This rearrangement joins TRBV6-5 to TRBJ1-2; TRBD1 aligns across 9 bases. V trimming: 6 bases; J trimming: 5 bases; junction bases outside the gene matches: 4. CDR3 length: 13 residues. The germline V gene has CDR1 MNHEY and CDR2 SVGAGI. For the CDR3, the DNA is TGTGCCAGCAGGGGGACAGGGTTTTATGGCTACACCTTC. Translated: CASRGTGFYGYTF.

The rearrangement joins TRBV4-3 to TRBJ1-1; 9 bases are a match to TRBD1. Germline lookup yields CDR1 LGHNA and CDR2 YSLEER. With V trimmed by 1 base and J by 10 bases, 7 bases remained unmatched. CDR3 length equals 14 residues. CDR3 in DNA: TGCGCCAGCAGCCAAGTACAGGGACAGGGAGGAGCTTTCTTT. Protein product: CASSQVQGQGGAFF.

The genes are TRBV18 and TRBJ2-5, with TRBD1 matching 7 bases. The germline V gene encodes CDR1 KGHSH and CDR2 LQKENI. Losses at the gene ends were 3 bases for V and 3 bases for J; bases not matched to a gene: 4. This CDR3 spans 14 amino acids. The CDR3 loop is CASSPTGSKETQYF. The CDR3, as DNA: TGTGCCAGCTCACCGACAGGGTCTAAAGAGACCCAGTACTTC.

In DNA form, the CDR3 reads TGTGCCAGCAGCTTGGCCGCAGTCTATGGCTACACCTTC. Translated, it gives CASSLAAVYGYTF. The chain employs TRBV5-4 and TRBJ1-2; the D is unclear. The CDR3 extends over 13 amino acids. Germline CDR1 is SGHNT and CDR2 is YYREEE (reference sequence). Trimming removed 0 bases at V and 4 bases at J, with 7 bases between.

The chain joins TRBV27 to TRBJ2-7, with 9 positions matching TRBD2. Germline V gives CDR1 MNHEY, CDR2 SMNVEV (reference sequence). V lost 6 bases and J lost 3; bases outside the gene matches: 6. This CDR3 has 14 residues. The DNA for the CDR3 is TGTGCCAGCAGGCGACTAGCGGAGCACTACGAGCAGTACTTC. Its protein is CASRRLAEHYEQYF.

V and J are TRBV5-4 and TRBJ2-1; TRBD1 matches 7 bases. Germline values: CDR1 SGHNT, CDR2 YYREEE (reference sequence). This CDR3 has 14 residues. J lost 9 bases, V lost 4 bases, and 10 bases had no gene match. DNA for the CDR3: TGTGCCAGCAGCGGTGACAGGGTCTGGAGTGAGCAGTTCTTC. It codes for CASSGDRVWSEQFF.